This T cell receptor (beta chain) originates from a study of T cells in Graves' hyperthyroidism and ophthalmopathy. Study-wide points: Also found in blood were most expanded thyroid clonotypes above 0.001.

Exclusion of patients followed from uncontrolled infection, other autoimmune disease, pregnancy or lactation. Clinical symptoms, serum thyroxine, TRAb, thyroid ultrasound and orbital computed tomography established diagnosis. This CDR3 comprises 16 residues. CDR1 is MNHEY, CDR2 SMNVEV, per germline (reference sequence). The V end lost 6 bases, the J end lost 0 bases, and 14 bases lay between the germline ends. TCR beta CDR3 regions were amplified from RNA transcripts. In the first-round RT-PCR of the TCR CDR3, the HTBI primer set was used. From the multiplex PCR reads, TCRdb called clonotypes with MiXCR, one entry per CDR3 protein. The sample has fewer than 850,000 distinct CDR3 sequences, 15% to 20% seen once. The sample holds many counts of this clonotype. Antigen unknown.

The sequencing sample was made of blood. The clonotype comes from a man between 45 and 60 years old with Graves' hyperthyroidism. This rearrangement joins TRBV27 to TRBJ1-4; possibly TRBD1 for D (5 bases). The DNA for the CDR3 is TGTGCCAGCAGGGCGGTGGGGCTTGCAACTAATGAAAAACTGTTTTTT. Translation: CASRAVGLATNEKLFF.